This T cell receptor (beta chain) was profiled in a study of T cell responses to AZD1222 COVID-19 vaccine. Trimming removed 0 bases from V and 2 bases from J; junction bases left unmatched: 11. Germline CDR1 is SGHDT and CDR2 is YYEEEE. This CDR3 has 18 amino acids. In regard to this clone: Its target is unknown.

Study-level points and caveats: Donors were mostly white British, more females; clonal diversity possibly underestimated. It was only 6 or 7 AZD1222 recipients who were seropositive at baseline. There were vaccine-associated CD4 TCRs across spike, dominant at 160-218 and 743-854.

Sequenced by immunoSEQ multiplex PCR; TCRdb stores in-frame clones only, minus some. The sample contains 110,000 or so clones, around 76% of which appear only once. The clonotype was recovered from an adult in good health. Sequencing used peripheral blood, obtained on day 0 of AZD1222 vaccination. The chain couples TRBV5-6 to TRBJ1-5; 7 nucleotides align to TRBD1. CDR3 nucleotides: TGTGCCAGCAGCTTGGAGATTCACAGGGGCCGGGGCAATCAGCCCCAGCATTTT. Its translation: CASSLEIHRGRGNQPQHF.